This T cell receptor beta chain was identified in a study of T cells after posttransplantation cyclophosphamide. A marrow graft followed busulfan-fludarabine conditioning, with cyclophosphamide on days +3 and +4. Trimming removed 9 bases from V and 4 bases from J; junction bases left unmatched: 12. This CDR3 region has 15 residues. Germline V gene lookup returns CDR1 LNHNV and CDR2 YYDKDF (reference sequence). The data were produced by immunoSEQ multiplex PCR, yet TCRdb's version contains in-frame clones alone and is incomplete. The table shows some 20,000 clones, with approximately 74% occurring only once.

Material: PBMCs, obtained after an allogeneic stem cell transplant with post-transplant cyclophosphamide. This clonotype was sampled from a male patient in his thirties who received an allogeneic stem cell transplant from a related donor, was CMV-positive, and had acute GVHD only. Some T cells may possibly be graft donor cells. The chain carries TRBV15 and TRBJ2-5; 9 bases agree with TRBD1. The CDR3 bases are TGTGCCACTGGGGAACAGGGGGCGCCGGGAGAGACCCAGTACTTC. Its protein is CATGEQGAPGETQYF. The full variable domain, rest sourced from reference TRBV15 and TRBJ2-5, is DAMVIQNPRYQVTQFGKPVTLSCSQTLNHNVMYWYQQKSSQAPKLLFHYYDKDFNNEADTPDNFQSRRPNTSFCFLDIRSPGLGDTAMYLCATGEQGAPGETQYFGPGTRLLVL.